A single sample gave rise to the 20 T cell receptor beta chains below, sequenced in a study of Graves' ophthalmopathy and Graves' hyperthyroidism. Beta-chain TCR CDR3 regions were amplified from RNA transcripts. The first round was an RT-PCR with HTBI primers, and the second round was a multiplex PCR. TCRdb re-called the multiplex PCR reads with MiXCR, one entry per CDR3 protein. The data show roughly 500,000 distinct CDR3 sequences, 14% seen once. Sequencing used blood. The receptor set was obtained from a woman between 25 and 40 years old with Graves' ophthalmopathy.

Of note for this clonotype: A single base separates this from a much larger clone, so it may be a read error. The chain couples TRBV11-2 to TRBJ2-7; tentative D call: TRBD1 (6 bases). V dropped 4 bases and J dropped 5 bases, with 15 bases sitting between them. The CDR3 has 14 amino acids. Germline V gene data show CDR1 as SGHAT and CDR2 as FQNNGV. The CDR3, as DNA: TGTGCCAGCAGCTCAGGATCAGGGGCCGACGAGCAGTACTTC. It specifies CASSSGSGADEQYF.

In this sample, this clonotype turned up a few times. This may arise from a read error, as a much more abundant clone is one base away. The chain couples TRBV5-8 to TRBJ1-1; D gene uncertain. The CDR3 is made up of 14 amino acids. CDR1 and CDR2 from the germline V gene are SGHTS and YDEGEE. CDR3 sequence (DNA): TGTGCCAGCAGCTTGGTGGGCCACAACACTGAAGCTTGCTTT. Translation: CASSLVGHNTEACF. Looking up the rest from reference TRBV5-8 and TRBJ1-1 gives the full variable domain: EAGVTQSPTHLIKTRGQQATLRCSPISGHTSVYWYQQALGLGLQFLLWYDEGEERNRGNFPPRFSGRQFPNYSSELNVNALELEDSALYLCASSLVGHNTEACFGQGTRLTVV.

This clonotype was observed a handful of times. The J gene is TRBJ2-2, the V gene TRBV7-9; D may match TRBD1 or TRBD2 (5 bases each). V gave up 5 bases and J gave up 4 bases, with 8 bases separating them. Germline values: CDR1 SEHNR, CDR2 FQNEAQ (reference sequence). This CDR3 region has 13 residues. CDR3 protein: CASSGGITGELFF. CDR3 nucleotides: TGTGCCAGCAGCGGGGGTATCACCGGGGAGCTGTTTTTT.

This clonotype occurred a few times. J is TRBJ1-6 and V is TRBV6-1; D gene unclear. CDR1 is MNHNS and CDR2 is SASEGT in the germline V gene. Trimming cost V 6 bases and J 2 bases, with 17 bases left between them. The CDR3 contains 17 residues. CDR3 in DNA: TGTGCCAGCAGCGAAAGGATCCACGTCGCCTATAATTCACCCCTCCACTTT. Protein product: CASSERIHVAYNSPLHF.

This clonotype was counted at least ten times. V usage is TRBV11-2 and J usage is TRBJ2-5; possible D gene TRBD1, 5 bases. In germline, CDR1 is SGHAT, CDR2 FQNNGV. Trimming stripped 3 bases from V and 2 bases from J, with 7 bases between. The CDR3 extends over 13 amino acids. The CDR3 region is CASSFRQQETQYF. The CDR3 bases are TGTGCCAGCAGCTTTCGACAGCAAGAGACCCAGTACTTC.

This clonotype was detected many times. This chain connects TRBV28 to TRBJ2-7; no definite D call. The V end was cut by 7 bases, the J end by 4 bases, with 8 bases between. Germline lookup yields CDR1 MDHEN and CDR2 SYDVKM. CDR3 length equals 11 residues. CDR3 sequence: CASIKNYEQYF. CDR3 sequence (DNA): TGTGCCAGCATCAAGAATTACGAGCAGTACTTC.

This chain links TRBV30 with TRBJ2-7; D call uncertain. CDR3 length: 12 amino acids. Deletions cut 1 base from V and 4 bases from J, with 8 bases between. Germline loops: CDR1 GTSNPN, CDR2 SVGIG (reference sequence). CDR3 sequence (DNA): TGTGCCTGGAGTGCAACAGTTTACGAGCAGTACTTC. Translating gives CAWSATVYEQYF.

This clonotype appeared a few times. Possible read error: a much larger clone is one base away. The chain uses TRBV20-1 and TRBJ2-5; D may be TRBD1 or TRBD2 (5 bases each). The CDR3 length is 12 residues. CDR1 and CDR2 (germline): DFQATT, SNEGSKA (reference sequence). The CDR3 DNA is TGCAGTGCTGGGGGATTTCAAGAGACCAAGTACTTC. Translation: CSAGGFQETKYF.

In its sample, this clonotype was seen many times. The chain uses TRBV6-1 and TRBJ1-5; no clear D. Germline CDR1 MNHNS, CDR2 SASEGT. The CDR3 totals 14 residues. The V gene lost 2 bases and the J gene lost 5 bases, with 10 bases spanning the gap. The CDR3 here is CASSEQETHQPQHF. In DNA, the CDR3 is TGTGCCAGCAGTGAACAGGAGACTCATCAGCCCCAGCATTTT.

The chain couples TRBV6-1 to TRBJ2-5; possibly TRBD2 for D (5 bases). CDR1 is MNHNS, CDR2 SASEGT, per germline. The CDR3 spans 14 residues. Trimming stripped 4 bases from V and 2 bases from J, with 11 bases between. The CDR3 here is CASSAFSAQETQYF. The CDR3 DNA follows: TGTGCCAGCAGTGCTTTTAGCGCGCAAGAGACCCAGTACTTC.

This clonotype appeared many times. As DNA, the CDR3 is TGTGCCAGCAGCCCCAGACAGGCGGCGCAGTATTTT. It translates to CASSPRQAAQYF. The gene calls are TRBV11-3 and TRBJ2-3, with TRBD1 as a possible D gene (6 bases). Germline V CDR1 and CDR2: SGHNT, YENEEA. Trimming shortened V by 5 bases and J by 10 bases, and 13 bases separated the two germline ends. The CDR3 totals 12 residues.

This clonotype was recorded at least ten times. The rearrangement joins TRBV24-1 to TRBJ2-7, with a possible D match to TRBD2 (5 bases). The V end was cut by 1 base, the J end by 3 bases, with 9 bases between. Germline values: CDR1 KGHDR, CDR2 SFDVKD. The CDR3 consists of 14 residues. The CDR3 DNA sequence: TGTGCCACCAGTGATTTAGGAGGATTCTACGAGCAGTACTTC. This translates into CATSDLGGFYEQYF.

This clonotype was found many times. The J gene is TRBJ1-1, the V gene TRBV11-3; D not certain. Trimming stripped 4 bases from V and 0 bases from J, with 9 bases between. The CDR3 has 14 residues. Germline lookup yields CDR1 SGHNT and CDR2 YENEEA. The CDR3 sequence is CASSSPLLNTEAFF. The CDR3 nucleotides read TGTGCCAGCAGCTCCCCGCTACTGAACACTGAAGCTTTCTTT. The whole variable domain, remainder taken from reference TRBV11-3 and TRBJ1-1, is EAGVVQSPRYKIIEKKQPVAFWCNPISGHNTLYWYLQNLGQGPELLIRYENEEAVDDSQLPKDRFSAERLKGVDSTLKIQPAELGDSAVYLCASSSPLLNTEAFFGQGTRLTVV.

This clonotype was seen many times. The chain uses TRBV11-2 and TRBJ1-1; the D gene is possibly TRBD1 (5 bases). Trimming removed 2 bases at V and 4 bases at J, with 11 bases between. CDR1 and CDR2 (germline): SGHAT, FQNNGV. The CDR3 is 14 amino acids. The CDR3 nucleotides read TGTGCCAGCAGCTTATTGGGGGATAGCACTGAAGCTTTCTTT. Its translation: CASSLLGDSTEAFF.

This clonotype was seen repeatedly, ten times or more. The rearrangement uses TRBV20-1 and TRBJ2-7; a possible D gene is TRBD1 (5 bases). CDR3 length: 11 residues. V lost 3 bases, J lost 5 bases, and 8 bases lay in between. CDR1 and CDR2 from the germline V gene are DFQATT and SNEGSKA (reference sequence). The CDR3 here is CSARTVHEQYF. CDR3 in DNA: TGCAGTGCTAGGACAGTACACGAGCAGTACTTC.

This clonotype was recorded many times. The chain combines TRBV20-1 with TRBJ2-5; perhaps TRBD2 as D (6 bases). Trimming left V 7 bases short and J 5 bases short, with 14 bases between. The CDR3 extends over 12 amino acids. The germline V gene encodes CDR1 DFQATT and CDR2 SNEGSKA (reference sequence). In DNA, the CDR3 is TGCAGTGTTGGGCGGGGCAGTGAGACCCAGTACTTC. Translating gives CSVGRGSETQYF.

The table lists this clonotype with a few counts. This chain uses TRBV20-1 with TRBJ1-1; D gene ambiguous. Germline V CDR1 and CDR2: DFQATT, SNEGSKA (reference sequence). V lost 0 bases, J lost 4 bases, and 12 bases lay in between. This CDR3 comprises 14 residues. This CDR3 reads CSAREEDKATEAFF. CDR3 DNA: TGCAGTGCTAGAGAGGAAGACAAAGCCACTGAAGCTTTCTTT.

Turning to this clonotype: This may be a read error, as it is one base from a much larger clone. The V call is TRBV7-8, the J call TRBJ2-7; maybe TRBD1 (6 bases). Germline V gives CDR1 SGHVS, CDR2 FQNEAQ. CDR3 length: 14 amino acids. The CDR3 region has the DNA TGTGTCAGCAGCCACGAGACAGGCGGCTACGAGCAGTACTTC. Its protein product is CVSSHETGGYEQYF.

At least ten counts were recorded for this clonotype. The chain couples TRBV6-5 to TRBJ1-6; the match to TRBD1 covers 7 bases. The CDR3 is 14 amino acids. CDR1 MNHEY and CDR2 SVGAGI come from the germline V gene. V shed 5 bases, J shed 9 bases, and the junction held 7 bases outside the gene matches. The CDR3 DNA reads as TGTGCCAGCAGTAACCAGGGGGGGATTTCACCCCTCCACTTT. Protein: CASSNQGGISPLHF.

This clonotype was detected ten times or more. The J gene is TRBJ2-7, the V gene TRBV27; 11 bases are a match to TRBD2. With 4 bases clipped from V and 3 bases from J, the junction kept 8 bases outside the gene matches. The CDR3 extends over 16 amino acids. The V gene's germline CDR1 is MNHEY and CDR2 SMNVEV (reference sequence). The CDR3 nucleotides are TGTGCCAGCAGTTCCTCCCGACTAGCGGGAATCTACGAGCAGTACTTC. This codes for CASSSSRLAGIYEQYF.